One and the same sample provided the 3 T cell receptor beta chains below, sequenced in a study of T-cell reconstitution after alpha-beta-depleted transplantation in children. Using unique molecular identifiers, the investigators prepared the TCRbeta library. MiXCR was run by TCRdb on the PCR reads, yielding one entry per CDR3 protein. Seen here are about 460,000 distinct CDR3 sequences, 8% to 11% observed once, and the top ten hold about 2%. The starting material was PBMCs, obtained before TCRalphabeta/CD19-depleted stem cell transplant. Receptor source: a child younger than 10 with inherited bone marrow failure, due to receive a stem cell transplant.

The chain employs TRBV7-2 and TRBJ2-5, with TRBD2 matching 14 bases. The ends lost 7 bases at V and 4 bases at J; junction bases unmatched: 17. Germline CDR1 is SGHTA and CDR2 is FQGNSA. This CDR3 has 19 residues. CDR3 bases: TGTGCCAGCAACCTTAGCCCCGGACTAGCGGGAGGATGGGGAGAGACCCAGTACTTC. It is translated as CASNLSPGLAGGWGETQYF.

The chain's CDR3 is CASSYPGLAGVYNEQFF. The CDR3 bases are TGTGCCAGCAGTTATCCGGGACTAGCGGGAGTCTACAATGAGCAGTTCTTC. This chain connects TRBV6-5 to TRBJ2-1, with TRBD2 matching 14 bases. The V gene's germline CDR1 is MNHEY and CDR2 SVGAGI. Trimming took 3 bases from V and 3 from J; bases not matched to a gene: 4. This CDR3 is built from 17 residues.

As for this clonotype: A clone one base away is much larger, so this may be a read error. The J gene is TRBJ2-7, the V gene TRBV15, with 8 bases that match TRBD2. This CDR3 contains 15 residues. CDR1 is LNHNV, CDR2 YYDKDF, per germline (reference sequence). V lost 6 bases to trimming and J lost 5 bases; unmatched junction nucleotides: 12. DNA for the CDR3: TGTGCCACCAGTAGCTTAGCGGGATCTGTCCACGAGCAGTACTTC. This sequence encodes CATSSLAGSVHEQYF.